Listed below are T cell receptor beta chains from one sample, sequenced in a study of T cell responses to AZD1222 COVID-19 vaccine. Using immunoSEQ multiplex PCR, the repertoire was profiled, and TCRdb retains in-frame clones only, with some absent. Here the sample spans tens of thousands of clones, roughly 75% being singletons. The sequenced sample was peripheral blood, obtained on day 0 of AZD1222 vaccination. Source of these receptors: an adult in good health. Each CDR3 is given with its conserved first and last residue. The D gene is left open where the match is weak. Clone size is given for some rows only: seen once, a few or many times, or a class if the clone is expanded.

TRBV6-6,TRBJ1-2,once,TRBD1,CASSYPEGAGYGYTF,TGTGCCAGCAGTTACCCAGAGGGGGCGGGGTATGGCTACACCTTC
TRBV11-2,TRBJ2-7,few,TRBD1,CASSLDRENEQYF,TGTGCCAGCAGCCTCGACAGGGAGAACGAGCAGTACTTC
TRBV6-5,TRBJ1-1,.,.,CASRAASMNTEAFF,TGTGCCAGCAGGGCAGCCTCCATGAACACTGAAGCTTTCTTT
TRBV6-5,TRBJ1-4,few,TRBD1,CASSPQGAAEKLFF,TGTGCCAGCAGTCCCCAGGGGGCGGCTGAAAAACTGTTTTTT
TRBV19,TRBJ2-1,.,.,CASSATTGGVYNEQFF,TGTGCCAGTAGTGCAACTACAGGGGGGGTCTACAATGAGCAGTTCTTC
TRBV14,TRBJ2-1,.,TRBD2,CASSQEGGLAWNEQFF,TGTGCCAGCAGCCAAGAAGGGGGACTAGCTTGGAATGAGCAGTTCTTC
TRBV5-6,TRBJ2-2,few,TRBD1,CASRRTGLLRLNTGELFF,TGTGCCAGCAGACGGACAGGCCTCCTTCGGTTGAACACCGGGGAGCTGTTTTTT
TRBV7-2,TRBJ1-2,once,.,CASSLGGAGNYGYTF,TGTGCCAGCAGCTTAGGGGGCGCGGGGAACTATGGCTACACCTTC
TRBV5-1,TRBJ1-2,.,.,CASSVQGGDGYTF,TGCGCCAGCAGCGTGCAGGGAGGCGATGGCTACACCTTC
TRBV7-6,TRBJ1-1,.,.,CASSFPPNTEAFF,TGTGCCAGCAGCTTCCCGCCGAACACTGAAGCTTTCTTT
TRBV28,TRBJ1-4,.,TRBD1,CASTMDGTGISGEKLFF,TGTGCCAGCACCATGGATGGGACAGGGATCAGTGGTGAAAAACTGTTTTTT
TRBV7-2,TRBJ2-5,.,.,CASSFAGGPTQYF,TGTGCCAGCAGCTTTGCCGGGGGCCCGACCCAGTACTTC
TRBV11-2,TRBJ2-2,.,.,CASSLGRGNTGELFF,TGTGCCAGCAGCTTAGGACGGGGGAACACCGGGGAGCTGTTTTTT
TRBV24-1,TRBJ2-7,.,TRBD1,CATSDSTGGRYEQYF,TGTGCCACCAGTGATTCGACAGGGGGAAGGTACGAGCAGTACTTC
TRBV9,TRBJ2-7,.,TRBD1,CASSARDRVPEQYF,TGTGCCAGCAGCGCCCGGGACAGGGTACCCGAGCAGTACTTC
TRBV5-1,TRBJ2-3,.,.,CASSFFGATDTQYF,TGCGCCAGCAGCTTTTTCGGGGCCACAGATACGCAGTATTTT